The T cell receptor (beta chain) described here comes from a study of T cell responses to AZD1222 COVID-19 vaccine. Whole-study findings and limits: Nearly half of the spike-specific TCRs reportedly recognize variant regions that carry no mutations. Females outnumbered males among donors, who were mostly white British; clonal diversity was possibly underestimated. All repertoire sampling was performed exclusively after the peak T cell response.

The data were produced by immunoSEQ multiplex PCR, yet TCRdb's version contains in-frame clones alone and is incomplete. The data show approximately 150,000 clones, with 70% to 90% seen just once and 2.5% to 3% held by the top ten. As concerns this clone: Its target is not known.

V was pared by 4 bases and J by 0 bases, with 4 bases between. CDR1 SGHRS and CDR2 YFSETQ come from the germline V gene. The CDR3 consists of 13 residues. This chain joins TRBV5-1 and TRBJ2-2; D remains unclear. The material sequenced was peripheral blood, taken on day 0 of AZD1222 vaccination. This clonotype was sampled from an adult in good health. The CDR3 here is CASSPANTGELFF. The DNA of the CDR3 is TGCGCCAGCAGCCCTGCGAACACCGGGGAGCTGTTTTTT.